This paragraph covers one TCR beta chain sequence. Repertoires were generated with immunoSEQ multiplex PCR, while TCRdb's copy carries only in-frame clones and drops some. The top ten clones hold approximately 6.3% of a sample with about 410,000 clones, 80% to 95% of them seen once. This entry comes from a study of control samples from healthy donors and cancer patients. The CDR3 covers 18 residues. V was trimmed by 2 bases and J by 3 bases, leaving 20 bases between them. Germline CDR1 and CDR2: SEHNR and FQNEAQ (reference sequence). Sequencing was carried out using PBMCs. The genes are TRBV7-9 and TRBJ1-3; D ambiguous. This receptor was obtained from a man aged 40-49 years with head and neck cancer. CDR3 sequence (DNA): TGTGCCAGCAGCTTATACCTCGGAAACGACACTCGTGGAAACACCATATATTTT. As protein: CASSLYLGNDTRGNTIYF.